The 20 T cell receptor beta chains below all came from one sample that was sequenced in a study of blood T cell repertoires in COVID-19. Clones were sequenced by immunoSEQ multiplex PCR, and TCRdb holds only the in-frame ones, with some missing. The sample lists tens of thousands of clones; more than 70% were seen once. The sequenced sample consisted of peripheral blood. These receptors came from a man aged 50 to 60 with active COVID-19.

The chain couples TRBV2 to TRBJ1-2; TRBD1 matches at 8 bases. V shed 4 bases and J 8 bases; nucleotides not matched to a gene: 9. The CDR3 is 14 residues long. CDR1 and CDR2 (germline): SNHLY, FYNNEI. The CDR3 sequence is CASSGVGQASGYTF. The CDR3 coding sequence is TGTGCCAGCAGTGGGGTGGGACAGGCTTCGGGCTACACCTTC.

V is TRBV11-3 and J is TRBJ2-1; 9 nucleotides agree with TRBD2. Germline V gene lookup returns CDR1 SGHNT and CDR2 YENEEA. The CDR3 consists of 18 residues. Losses at the gene ends were 1 base for V and 7 bases for J; bases not matched to a gene: 14. CDR3 region: CASSLVLLAGPGGNEQFF. CDR3 DNA sequence: TGTGCCAGCAGCTTAGTCCTCCTAGCGGGACCGGGGGGGAATGAGCAGTTCTTC.

This chain joins TRBV19 and TRBJ2-6; possibly TRBD1 for D (6 bases). Germline-derived CDR1 and CDR2 are LNHDA and SQIVND (reference sequence). The CDR3 spans 16 residues. The germline V and J ends were trimmed by 5 bases and 3 bases, with 14 bases remaining between them. Written as DNA, the CDR3 is TGTGCCAGTAGTCGCACAGGGATTGTTGGGGCCAACGTCCTGACTTTC. This translates into CASSRTGIVGANVLTF.

This clone was counted once. The gene calls are TRBV27 and TRBJ1-2; D might be TRBD1 (6 bases). Trimming removed 8 bases from V and 6 bases from J, with 19 bases in between. Germline assignment: CDR1 MNHEY and CDR2 SMNVEV (reference sequence). The CDR3 has 14 amino acids. The CDR3 region has the DNA TGTGCCAGCGGCTATCGACAGGTTAGGAATGGCTACACCTTC. Encoded protein: CASGYRQVRNGYTF.

The chain employs TRBV5-1 and TRBJ1-1, with D uncertain. This CDR3 contains 16 residues. V was cut by 0 bases and J by 5 bases, with 17 bases left in between. CDR1 is SGHRS and CDR2 is YFSETQ in the germline V gene. In DNA, the CDR3 is TGCGCCAGCAGCTTGGTCCCGACGGGAGGAGGGACTGAAGCTTTCTTT. Its protein product is CASSLVPTGGGTEAFF.

V is TRBV5-1 and J is TRBJ2-7; TRBD1 agrees at 12 bases. CDR3 length equals 15 residues. V dropped 4 bases and J dropped 4; count of bases not matched to a gene: 6. Germline CDR1 and CDR2: SGHRS and YFSETQ. CDR3 DNA sequence: TGCGCCAGCAGCACCGGGGACAGGGGGCCGTACGAGCAGTACTTC. Its translation is CASSTGDRGPYEQYF.

V is TRBV28 and J is TRBJ2-3; 9 bases map to TRBD2. Germline V gene sequence: CDR1 MDHEN, CDR2 SYDVKM. The CDR3 consists of 18 residues. V was clipped by 4 bases and J by 2 bases; unmatched bases: 13. The DNA of the CDR3 is TGTGCCAGCAGTTCTCCCCCGGGACTAGCCTTAAACACAGATACGCAGTATTTT. Its protein is CASSSPPGLALNTDTQYF.

The CDR3 DNA follows: TGTGCCAGCAGCTCCCCCGGACAGGCCTTTGGAGCTTTCTTT. Protein sequence: CASSSPGQAFGAFF. The chain recombines TRBV11-2 with TRBJ1-1; 7 positions match TRBD1. Trimming took 4 bases from V and 10 from J; bases not matched to a gene: 12. Germline V lookup: CDR1 SGHAT, CDR2 FQNNGV. The CDR3 runs to 14 residues.

This chain uses TRBV27 with TRBJ2-1, with TRBD2 matching 8 bases. The V segment lost 7 bases and the J segment 4 bases; nucleotides outside the gene matches: 3. The germline gives CDR1 MNHEY, CDR2 SMNVEV (reference sequence). The CDR3 consists of 13 residues. The CDR3 bases are TGTGCCAGCACTCGGGGGGGGTACAATGAGCAGTTCTTC. It yields the protein CASTRGGYNEQFF.

The J gene is TRBJ2-7, the V gene TRBV6-9; TRBD2 might be the D (6 bases). Trimming shortened V by 6 bases and J by 2 bases, and 14 bases separated the two germline ends. The germline V gene encodes CDR1 MNHGY and CDR2 SVAAGI. There are 14 residues in the CDR3. The CDR3 coding sequence is TGTGCCAGCAGCAAACTAGCTGGGACCTACGAGCAGTACTTC. Residues: CASSKLAGTYEQYF.

The genes are TRBV27 and TRBJ2-5; TRBD2 matches 8 bases. This CDR3 is built from 14 residues. J gave up 4 bases and V 5 bases, and 6 bases lay outside the gene matches. In germline, CDR1 is MNHEY, CDR2 SMNVEV (reference sequence). CDR3 loop: CASSGTRGSETQYF. Written as DNA, the CDR3 is TGTGCCAGCAGTGGGACTAGGGGGTCAGAGACCCAGTACTTC.

The chain is built from TRBV7-2 and TRBJ1-5; D gene ambiguous. The CDR3 runs to 14 residues. Looked up from germline, CDR1 is SGHTA and CDR2 is FQGNSA. V was pared by 5 bases and J by 11 bases, with 19 bases between. CDR3 DNA: TGTGCCAGCAGCCCAGGCGGGGTCCCCCTCGCCCAGCATTTT. Amino acid sequence: CASSPGGVPLAQHF.

The chain joins TRBV2 to TRBJ2-5, with D possibly being TRBD2 (7 bases). The CDR3 consists of 14 residues. The ends were cut back, 4 bases at V and 5 bases at J, with 14 bases in the middle. Germline V lookup: CDR1 SNHLY, CDR2 FYNNEI. Written as DNA, the CDR3 is TGTGCCAGCAGTGGGACTAGGGGGGACGAGACCCAGTACTTC. It translates to CASSGTRGDETQYF.

This clone came up once. The chain has TRBV27 and TRBJ2-2, with D perhaps TRBD1 (5 bases). The V and J ends lost 3 bases and 0 bases respectively, with 8 bases between them. Looked up from germline, CDR1 is MNHEY and CDR2 is SMNVEV (reference sequence). The CDR3 contains 15 residues. The chain's CDR3 is CASSFRGANTGELFF. The CDR3 DNA follows: TGTGCCAGCAGTTTTAGGGGCGCGAACACCGGGGAGCTGTTTTTT.

The V and J genes are TRBV5-1 and TRBJ1-4; 8 nucleotides match TRBD1. CDR3 length: 15 amino acids. Germline CDR1 reads SGHRS; CDR2 reads YFSETQ. V trimming: 4 bases; J trimming: 8 bases; junction bases outside the gene matches: 10. The CDR3 reads CASSTTGTGQEKLFF. CDR3 nucleotides: TGCGCCAGCAGCACCACCGGGACAGGTCAAGAAAAACTGTTTTTT.

The sample holds one count of this clone. The gene calls are TRBV7-3 and TRBJ2-5; D possibly corresponds to TRBD1 (6 bases). V lost 10 bases and J lost 5, with 14 bases in between. The CDR3 covers 12 residues. CDR1 SGHTA and CDR2 FQGTGA come from the germline V gene. For the CDR3, the DNA is TGTGCCACCAGGGGCGGGCGGGAGACCCAGTACTTC. Encoded protein: CATRGGRETQYF.

V usage is TRBV5-1 and J usage is TRBJ1-5; D is unclear. Germline V gene data show CDR1 as SGHRS and CDR2 as YFSETQ. The germline V and J ends were trimmed by 0 bases and 6 bases, with 13 bases remaining between them. This CDR3 is built from 15 residues. The CDR3 coding sequence is TGCGCCAGCAGCTTGGGGCAGTGGGAGGGTCAGCCCCAGCATTTT. Encoded protein: CASSLGQWEGQPQHF. Using reference TRBV5-1 and TRBJ1-5 for the parts outside the CDR3, the full variable domain is KAGVTQTPRYLIKTRGQQVTLSCSPISGHRSVSWYQQTPGQGLQFLFEYFSETQRNKGNFPGRFSGRQFSNSRSEMNVSTLELGDSALYLCASSLGQWEGQPQHFGDGTRLSIL.

The chain couples TRBV19 to TRBJ2-7, with 9 bases that match TRBD1. The CDR3 totals 14 residues. The V gene's germline CDR1 is LNHDA and CDR2 SQIVND (reference sequence). J gave up 2 bases and V 6 bases, and 5 bases lay outside the gene matches. The CDR3: CASRRGQGAYEQYF. CDR3 bases: TGTGCCAGTAGACGGGGACAGGGTGCCTACGAGCAGTACTTC.

This clone was counted a single time. The chain has TRBV5-3 and TRBJ2-5; TRBD1 matches at 7 bases. TRBV5-3 is marked as an open reading frame, function uncertain. V was clipped by 4 bases and J by 7 bases; unmatched bases: 22. This CDR3 spans 18 amino acids. The CDR3 loop is CARSPPPKGAFSWGTQYF. CDR3 DNA sequence: TGTGCCAGAAGCCCCCCCCCGAAGGGGGCGTTCTCCTGGGGGACCCAGTACTTC.

This chain links TRBV9 with TRBJ2-5, with D possibly being TRBD2 (6 bases). From germline, CDR1 is SGDLS and CDR2 YYNGEE. The V end was cut by 0 bases, the J end by 5 bases, with 14 bases between. CDR3 length: 15 amino acids. The CDR3 nucleotides are TGTGCCAGCAGCGTAGCTCAGGGTGGGGGGGAGACCCAGTACTTC. It encodes CASSVAQGGGETQYF.